This TCR beta chain was documented in a study of shared clonotypes between healthy human individuals. In the authors' methods: Quality scores were absent from the junction-only immunoSEQ sequences, so filtering differed. Sequencing used immunoSEQ multiplex PCR; TCRdb keeps in-frame clones, though not all of them. Clonal size and the V and J genes are those of that table, whereas D and trimming came from the DNA. The sample comprises 950,000 to 1,300,000 clones, about 75% of which are singletons, and approximately 1.5% rests with the top ten. The CDR3 has 15 amino acids. In germline, CDR1 is GTSNPN, CDR2 SVGIG (reference sequence). Trimming took off 0 bases at V and 9 bases at J, with 15 bases between the two ends. This clone was counted between two and nine times. Antigen specificity is unknown. Naive CD4+ cells were CD45RA-selected; the remaining cells were memory. Notes on the study in general: About 4.5% of naive CD4 clonotypes were common to a few donors. In the sorted subsets, rarefaction showed sequencing was incomplete despite large depth.

The material sequenced was memory CD4+ T cells sorted from blood. Subset denoted: CD45RA-negative fraction. This sequence was found in a man aged 18 to 29 in good health. V is TRBV30 and J is TRBJ1-6; D is undetermined. The CDR3 region has the DNA TGTGCCTGGAGTGTAGGGCCGATCCCAGGTTCACCCCTCCACTTT. Translation: CAWSVGPIPGSPLHF. The variable domain in full, with the rest retrieved from reference TRBV30 and TRBJ1-6, is SQTIHQWPATLVQPVGSPLSLECTVEGTSNPNLYWYRQAAGRGLQLLFYSVGIGQISSEVPQNLSASRPQDRQFILSSKKLLLSDSGFYLCAWSVGPIPGSPLHFGNGTRLTVT.